This T cell receptor beta chain was sequenced for a study of blood T cell repertoires in COVID-19. Cohorts were determined from participant-reported clinical history. Profiling relied on immunoSEQ multiplex PCR, and the TCRdb table lists in-frame clones only, not all of them. This sample has about 320,000 clones; around 90% occur once, and the top ten carry 8% to 9%. CDR3 length: 20 residues. Germline lookup yields CDR1 KGHSH and CDR2 LQKENI. The V gene end was trimmed by 2 bases and the J gene end by 4 bases; junction bases not matched to a gene: 16. The TCR was taken from a woman between 18 and 30 years old who had recovered from COVID-19. The V call is TRBV18, the J call TRBJ2-5; 13 bases are a match to TRBD2. Sequenced input: PBMCs or T cells enriched from blood (not recorded which). CDR3 in DNA: TGTGCCAGCTCACCATTAAGAGGACTAGCGGGGGCCAACTTGGGAGAGACCCAGTACTTC. Amino acids: CASSPLRGLAGANLGETQYF. The full variable domain, completed using reference TRBV18 and TRBJ2-5, is NAGVMQNPRHLVRRRGQEARLRCSPMKGHSHVYWYRQLPEEGLKFMVYLQKENIIDESGMPKERFSAEFPKEGPSILRIQQVVRGDSAAYFCASSPLRGLAGANLGETQYFGPGTRLLVL.